What follows describes a single T cell receptor beta chain. The assay was immunoSEQ multiplex PCR, and TCRdb's table has in-frame clones only and misses some. The sample holds 15,000 to 20,000 clones, around 82% seen once. These data belong to a study of T cell clones after liver transplantation. Study-wide background: A pre-transplant mixed lymphocyte reaction with TCRbeta sequencing defined graft-donor-reactive clones followed in post-transplant blood.

The V gene end was trimmed by 10 bases and the J gene end by 9 bases; junction bases not matched to a gene: 7. Germline V CDR1 and CDR2: MNHNY, SVGAGI (reference sequence). The CDR3 has 14 residues. The material sequenced was CD8+ T cells from blood, taken less than 50 months after liver transplant. The sequence derives from a human patient who received a liver transplant. Some T cells may possibly be graft donor cells. The V call is TRBV6-6, the J call TRBJ2-1; 15 bases are a match to TRBD2. CDR3 residues: CATGLAGGVSEQFF. CDR3 bases: TGTGCCACAGGACTAGCGGGAGGGGTTAGTGAGCAGTTCTTC.